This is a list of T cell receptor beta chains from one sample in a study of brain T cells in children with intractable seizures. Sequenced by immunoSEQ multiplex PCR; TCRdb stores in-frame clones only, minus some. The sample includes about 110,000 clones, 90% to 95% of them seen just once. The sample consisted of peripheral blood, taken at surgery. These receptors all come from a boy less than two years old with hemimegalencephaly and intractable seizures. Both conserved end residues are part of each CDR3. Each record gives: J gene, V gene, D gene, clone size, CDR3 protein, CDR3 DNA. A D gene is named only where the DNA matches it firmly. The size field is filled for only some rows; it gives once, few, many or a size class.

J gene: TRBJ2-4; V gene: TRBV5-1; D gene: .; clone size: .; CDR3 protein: CASSPRVVAKNIQYF; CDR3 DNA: TGCGCCAGCAGCCCCCGGGTTGTAGCCAAAAACATTCAGTACTTC
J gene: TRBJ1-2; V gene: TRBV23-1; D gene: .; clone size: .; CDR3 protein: CATVNVFSYGYTF; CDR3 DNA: TGCGCCACCGTTAACGTGTTCTCCTATGGCTACACCTTC
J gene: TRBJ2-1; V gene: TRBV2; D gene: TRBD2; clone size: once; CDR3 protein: CASSGASGDQHNEQFF; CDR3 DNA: TGTGCCAGCAGTGGGGCTAGCGGGGACCAACACAATGAGCAGTTCTTC
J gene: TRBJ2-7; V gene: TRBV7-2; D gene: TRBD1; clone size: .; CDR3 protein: CASSLAQGAGQYF; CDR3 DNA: TGTGCCAGCAGCTTAGCTCAGGGGGCGGGGCAGTACTTC
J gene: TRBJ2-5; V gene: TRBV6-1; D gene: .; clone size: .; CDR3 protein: CASSEYRGRVKETQYF; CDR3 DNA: TGTGCCAGCAGTGAGTACCGGGGTAGAGTAAAAGAGACCCAGTACTTC
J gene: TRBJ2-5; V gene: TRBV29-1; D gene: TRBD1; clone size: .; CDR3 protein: CSVEGQTETQYF; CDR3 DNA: TGCAGCGTCGAGGGACAGACGGAGACCCAGTACTTC
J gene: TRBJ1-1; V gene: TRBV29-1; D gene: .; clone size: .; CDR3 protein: CSVWGGTEAFF; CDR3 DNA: TGCAGCGTTTGGGGGGGCACTGAAGCTTTCTTT
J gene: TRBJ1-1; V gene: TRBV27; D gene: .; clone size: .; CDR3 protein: CASSLAGGTEAFF; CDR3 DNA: TGTGCCAGCAGTTTGGCGGGGGGTACTGAAGCTTTCTTT
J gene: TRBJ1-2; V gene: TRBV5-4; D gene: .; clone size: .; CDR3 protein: CASSLGHITANYGYTF; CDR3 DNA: TGTGCCAGCAGCTTGGGCCACATTACAGCTAACTATGGCTACACCTTC
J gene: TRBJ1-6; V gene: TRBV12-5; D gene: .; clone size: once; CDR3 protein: CAPHFPLLFRVGF; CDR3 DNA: TGTGCTCCCCATTTCCCCCTACTATTCAGGGTAGGTTTT
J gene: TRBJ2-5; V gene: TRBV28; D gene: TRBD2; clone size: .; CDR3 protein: CASSFSGSGQETQYF; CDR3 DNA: TGTGCCAGCAGTTTTAGCGGGAGTGGCCAAGAGACCCAGTACTTC
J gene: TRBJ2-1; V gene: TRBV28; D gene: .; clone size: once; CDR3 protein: CASTVNGGHEQFF; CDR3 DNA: TGTGCCAGCACCGTAAACGGGGGGCATGAGCAGTTCTTC
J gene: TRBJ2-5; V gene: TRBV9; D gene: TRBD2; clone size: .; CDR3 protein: CASSRGTSGQETQYF; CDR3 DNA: TGTGCCAGCAGCAGAGGGACTAGCGGACAAGAGACCCAGTACTTC
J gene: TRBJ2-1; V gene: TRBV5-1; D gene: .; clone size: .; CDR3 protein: CASCRDRRGEQFF; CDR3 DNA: TGCGCCAGCTGCCGGGACCGTCGGGGTGAGCAGTTCTTC
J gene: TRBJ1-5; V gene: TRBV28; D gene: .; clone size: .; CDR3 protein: CASSLSGVGSNQPQHF; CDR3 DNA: TGTGCCAGCAGTTTGTCGGGCGTGGGGAGCAATCAGCCCCAGCATTTT
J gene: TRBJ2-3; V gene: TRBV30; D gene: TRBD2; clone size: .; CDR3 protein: CAWSVGLAGGLFPDTQYF; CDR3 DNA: TGTGCCTGGAGTGTAGGCCTAGCGGGAGGCCTGTTCCCAGATACGCAGTATTTT
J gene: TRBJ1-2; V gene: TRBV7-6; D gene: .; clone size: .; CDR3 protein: CASSSPLGRGNYGYTF; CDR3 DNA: TGTGCCAGCAGCTCCCCTCTCGGGCGCGGGAACTATGGCTACACCTTC
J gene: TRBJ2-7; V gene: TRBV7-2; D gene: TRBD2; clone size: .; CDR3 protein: CASSLGLARLAGSYEQYF; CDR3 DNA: TGTGCCAGCAGCTTAGGTCTAGCACGGCTAGCGGGATCCTACGAGCAGTACTTC
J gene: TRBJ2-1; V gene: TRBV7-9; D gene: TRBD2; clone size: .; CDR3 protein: CASSLVASGSYNEQFF; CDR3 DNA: TGTGCCAGCAGCTTAGTTGCCAGCGGGAGCTACAATGAGCAGTTCTTC
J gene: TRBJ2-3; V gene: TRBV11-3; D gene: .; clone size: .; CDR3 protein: CASSTPWGREDGDTQYF; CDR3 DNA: TGTGCCAGCAGCACCCCTTGGGGCAGGGAGGATGGAGATACGCAGTATTTT
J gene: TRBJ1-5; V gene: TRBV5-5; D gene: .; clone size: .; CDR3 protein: CASSSGRDQPQHF; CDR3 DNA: TGTGCCAGCAGCTCGGGGAGGGATCAGCCCCAGCATTTT
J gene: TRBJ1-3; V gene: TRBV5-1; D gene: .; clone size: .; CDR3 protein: CASRAEASGNTIYF; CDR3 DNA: TGCGCCAGCCGAGCTGAAGCTTCTGGAAACACCATATATTTT
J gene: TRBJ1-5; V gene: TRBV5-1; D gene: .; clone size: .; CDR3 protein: CASSLGGSRQPQHF; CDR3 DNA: TGCGCCAGCAGCTTGGGAGGTTCGCGGCAGCCCCAGCATTTT
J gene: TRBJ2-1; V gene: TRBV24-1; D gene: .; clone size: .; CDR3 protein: CATSDLVHEQFF; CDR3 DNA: TGTGCCACCAGTGATTTGGTACATGAGCAGTTCTTC
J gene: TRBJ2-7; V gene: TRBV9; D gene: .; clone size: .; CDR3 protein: CASSVGAGSSYEQYF; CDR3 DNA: TGTGCCAGCAGCGTAGGGGCGGGGAGCTCCTACGAGCAGTACTTC
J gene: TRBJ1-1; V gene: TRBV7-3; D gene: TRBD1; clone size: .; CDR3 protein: CASSLSPDRGGTEAFF; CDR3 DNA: TGTGCCAGCAGCTTAAGCCCCGACAGGGGCGGCACTGAAGCTTTCTTT
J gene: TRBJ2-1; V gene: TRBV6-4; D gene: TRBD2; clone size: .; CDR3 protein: CASSREAGVTEQFF; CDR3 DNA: TGTGCCAGCAGCCGGGAAGCGGGAGTCACTGAGCAGTTCTTC
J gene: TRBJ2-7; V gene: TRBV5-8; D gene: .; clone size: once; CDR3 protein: CASSILRGRAEQYF; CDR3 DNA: TGTGCCAGCAGCATCCTGCGGGGCAGGGCCGAGCAGTACTTC
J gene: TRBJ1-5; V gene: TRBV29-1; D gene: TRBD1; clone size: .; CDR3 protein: CSVGQGNQPQHF; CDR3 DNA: TGCAGCGTGGGACAGGGGAATCAGCCCCAGCATTTT
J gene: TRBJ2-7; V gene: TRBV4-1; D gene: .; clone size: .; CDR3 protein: CASSQDQQVYEQYF; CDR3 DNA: TGCGCCAGCAGCCAAGATCAGCAGGTCTACGAGCAGTACTTC
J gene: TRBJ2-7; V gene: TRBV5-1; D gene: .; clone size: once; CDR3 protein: CASSLDQARPYEQYF; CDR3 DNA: TGCGCCAGCAGCTTGGACCAAGCTAGACCCTACGAGCAGTACTTC
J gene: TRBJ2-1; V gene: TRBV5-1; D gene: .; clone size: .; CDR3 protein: CASSSRQANFDEQFF; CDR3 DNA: TGCGCCAGCAGCTCTAGACAAGCGAATTTCGATGAGCAGTTCTTC
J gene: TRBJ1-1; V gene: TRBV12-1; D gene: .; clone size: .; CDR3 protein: CASSFGTGGTEAFF; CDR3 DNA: TGTGCCAGCAGCTTTGGGACAGGGGGCACTGAAGCTTTCTTT
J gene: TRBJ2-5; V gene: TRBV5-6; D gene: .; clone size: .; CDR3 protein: CASSLAGRQGGEETQYF; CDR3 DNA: TGTGCCAGCAGCTTGGCCGGCCGGCAGGGGGGGGAAGAGACCCAGTACTTC
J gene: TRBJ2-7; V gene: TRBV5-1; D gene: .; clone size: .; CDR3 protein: CASTLGIRWDEQYF; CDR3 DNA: TGCGCCAGCACCTTGGGGATTAGGTGGGACGAGCAGTACTTC
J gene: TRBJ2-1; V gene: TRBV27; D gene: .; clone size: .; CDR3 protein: CASSPTGMGSYNEQFF; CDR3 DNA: TGTGCCAGCAGCCCCACCGGGATGGGTTCCTACAATGAGCAGTTCTTC
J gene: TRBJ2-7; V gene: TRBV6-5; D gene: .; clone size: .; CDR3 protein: CAGSYLPSGGEQYF; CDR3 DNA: TGTGCCGGCAGTTACCTGCCTTCCGGAGGCGAGCAGTACTTC
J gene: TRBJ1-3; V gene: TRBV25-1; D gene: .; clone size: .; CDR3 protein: CASSEFGQSRARNTIYF; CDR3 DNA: TGTGCCAGCAGTGAATTTGGACAGTCCAGAGCGCGAAACACCATATATTTT
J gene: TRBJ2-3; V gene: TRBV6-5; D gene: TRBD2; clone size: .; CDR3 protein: CASSLLASSTDTQYF; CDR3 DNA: TGTGCCAGCAGCCTACTAGCGTCGAGCACAGATACGCAGTATTTT
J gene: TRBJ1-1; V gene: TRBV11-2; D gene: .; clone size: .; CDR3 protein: CASSLALGGNTEAFF; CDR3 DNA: TGTGCCAGCAGCTTAGCCTTGGGGGGAAACACTGAAGCTTTCTTT
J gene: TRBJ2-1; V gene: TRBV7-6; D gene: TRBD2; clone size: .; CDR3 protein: CASSSLAGAYNEQFF; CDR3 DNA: TGTGCCAGCAGCTCTCTCGCGGGGGCCTACAATGAGCAGTTCTTC
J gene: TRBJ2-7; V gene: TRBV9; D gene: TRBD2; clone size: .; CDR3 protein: CASSVGGGGPYEQYF; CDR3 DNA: TGTGCCAGCAGCGTAGGCGGGGGAGGGCCCTACGAGCAGTACTTC
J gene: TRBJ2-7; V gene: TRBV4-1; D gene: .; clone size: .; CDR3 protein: CASSQDHSGWGRANYEQYF; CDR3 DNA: TGCGCCAGCAGCCAAGATCACAGCGGCTGGGGCAGGGCGAACTACGAGCAGTACTTC
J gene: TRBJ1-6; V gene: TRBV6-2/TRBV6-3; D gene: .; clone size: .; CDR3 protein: CASSYRVGDSPLHF; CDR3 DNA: TGTGCCAGCAGTTACAGGGTTGGGGATTCACCCCTCCACTTT
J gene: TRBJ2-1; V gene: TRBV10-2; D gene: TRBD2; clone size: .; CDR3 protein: CASSELAGVSEQFF; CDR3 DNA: TGCGCCAGCAGTGAGCTAGCGGGAGTGAGTGAGCAGTTCTTC
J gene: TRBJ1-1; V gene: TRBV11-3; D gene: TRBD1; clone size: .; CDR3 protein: CASSPDREGEAFF; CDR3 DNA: TGTGCCAGCAGCCCTGACAGGGAAGGAGAAGCTTTCTTT